This T cell receptor beta chain was recovered during a study of cytomegalovirus exposure and HLA in healthy donors. Study-wide results and caveats: A cluster of highly shared sequence variants was likely a sequencing artifact. Evidence from a later analysis indicated that most CMV-associated TCR beta chains looked HLA-restricted.

This clone was recorded a few times. Its specificity is unknown. Other DNA sequences in the sample encode the same CDR3. The PCR employed 60 Vbeta primers together with 13 Jbeta primers. The table came from immunoSEQ multiplex PCR; TCRdb's copy has only in-frame clones and leaves some out. The data contain 90,000 to 120,000 clones, roughly four fifths of them seen just once; the ten biggest clones take up approximately 2.4%. The sequence was collected from a man between 18 and 35 years old in good health and CMV-seronegative. Sequencing was carried out using PBMCs.

The DNA for the CDR3 is TGTGCCAGCAGAACGGGGTTAGCGGGGACAGATACGCAGTATTTT. It specifies CASRTGLAGTDTQYF. The rearrangement joins TRBV6-5 to TRBJ2-3; TRBD2 aligns across 8 bases. The CDR3 covers 15 residues. J lost 3 bases, V lost 6 bases, and 8 bases had no gene match. The germline V gene has CDR1 MNHEY and CDR2 SVGAGI.